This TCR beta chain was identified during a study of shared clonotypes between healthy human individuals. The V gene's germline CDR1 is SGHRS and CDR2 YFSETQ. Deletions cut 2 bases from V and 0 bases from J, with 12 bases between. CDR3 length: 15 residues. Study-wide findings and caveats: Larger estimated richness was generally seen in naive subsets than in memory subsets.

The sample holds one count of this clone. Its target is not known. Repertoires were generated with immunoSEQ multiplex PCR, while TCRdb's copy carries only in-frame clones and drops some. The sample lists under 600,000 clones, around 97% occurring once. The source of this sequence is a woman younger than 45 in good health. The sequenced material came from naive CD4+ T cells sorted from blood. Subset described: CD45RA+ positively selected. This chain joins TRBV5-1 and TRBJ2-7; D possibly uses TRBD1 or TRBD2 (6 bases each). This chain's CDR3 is CASSFLGGPSYEQYF. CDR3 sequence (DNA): TGCGCCAGCAGCTTCCTGGGGGGCCCCTCCTACGAGCAGTACTTC.